Sequencing of this TCR beta chain was carried out in a study of response to subunit inactivated influenza vaccine (dated by TCRdb to the late 2010s). Context from the whole study: Deep quantitative profiling of the T cell receptor repertoire was used in the study to follow responses to a trivalent subunit inactivated influenza vaccine.

The full study reports these points: The authors proposed that each seasonal influenza vaccination may bring in only a limited number of new T cells.

The junction shows trimming of 6 bases on V and 4 bases on J, plus 3 bases between the germline ends. CDR1 MDHEN and CDR2 SYDVKM were looked up in the germline V gene. Inclusive of the bounding cysteine and phenylalanine, the CDR3 is 11 residues long. Just CDR3 DNA is preserved here, 33 bases in frame from base 1. Library creation used RT-PCR. For sequencing, an Illumina HiSeq 2500 was employed. TCRdb itself trimmed the public reads at Q25 with fastp, ran MiXCR and retained productive beta chains. Each record represents a unique CDR3 protein, reported with the most common genes and DNA among its rows. The sample data list 860,000 or so distinct CDR3 sequences, and 21% of these were observed just once. The ten largest clones represent about a tenth of the sample. In this sample, this clonotype turned up a few times. The antigen it recognizes is unknown. Qualities for individual bases were not recorded, and no much larger clone is one base off.

The TCR sequence derives from a man aged 50 to 60 who received an inactivated influenza vaccine. Donor details come from another sample of the same person, matched by shared clones. Recombination linked TRBV28 to TRBJ1-4; no D gene call is confident. The sequencing used PBMCs from blood, collected roughly 5 days after vaccination. The DNA sequence is given as TGTGCCAGCAGCTATAATGAAAAACTGTTTTTT. The resulting protein is CASSYNEKLFF.